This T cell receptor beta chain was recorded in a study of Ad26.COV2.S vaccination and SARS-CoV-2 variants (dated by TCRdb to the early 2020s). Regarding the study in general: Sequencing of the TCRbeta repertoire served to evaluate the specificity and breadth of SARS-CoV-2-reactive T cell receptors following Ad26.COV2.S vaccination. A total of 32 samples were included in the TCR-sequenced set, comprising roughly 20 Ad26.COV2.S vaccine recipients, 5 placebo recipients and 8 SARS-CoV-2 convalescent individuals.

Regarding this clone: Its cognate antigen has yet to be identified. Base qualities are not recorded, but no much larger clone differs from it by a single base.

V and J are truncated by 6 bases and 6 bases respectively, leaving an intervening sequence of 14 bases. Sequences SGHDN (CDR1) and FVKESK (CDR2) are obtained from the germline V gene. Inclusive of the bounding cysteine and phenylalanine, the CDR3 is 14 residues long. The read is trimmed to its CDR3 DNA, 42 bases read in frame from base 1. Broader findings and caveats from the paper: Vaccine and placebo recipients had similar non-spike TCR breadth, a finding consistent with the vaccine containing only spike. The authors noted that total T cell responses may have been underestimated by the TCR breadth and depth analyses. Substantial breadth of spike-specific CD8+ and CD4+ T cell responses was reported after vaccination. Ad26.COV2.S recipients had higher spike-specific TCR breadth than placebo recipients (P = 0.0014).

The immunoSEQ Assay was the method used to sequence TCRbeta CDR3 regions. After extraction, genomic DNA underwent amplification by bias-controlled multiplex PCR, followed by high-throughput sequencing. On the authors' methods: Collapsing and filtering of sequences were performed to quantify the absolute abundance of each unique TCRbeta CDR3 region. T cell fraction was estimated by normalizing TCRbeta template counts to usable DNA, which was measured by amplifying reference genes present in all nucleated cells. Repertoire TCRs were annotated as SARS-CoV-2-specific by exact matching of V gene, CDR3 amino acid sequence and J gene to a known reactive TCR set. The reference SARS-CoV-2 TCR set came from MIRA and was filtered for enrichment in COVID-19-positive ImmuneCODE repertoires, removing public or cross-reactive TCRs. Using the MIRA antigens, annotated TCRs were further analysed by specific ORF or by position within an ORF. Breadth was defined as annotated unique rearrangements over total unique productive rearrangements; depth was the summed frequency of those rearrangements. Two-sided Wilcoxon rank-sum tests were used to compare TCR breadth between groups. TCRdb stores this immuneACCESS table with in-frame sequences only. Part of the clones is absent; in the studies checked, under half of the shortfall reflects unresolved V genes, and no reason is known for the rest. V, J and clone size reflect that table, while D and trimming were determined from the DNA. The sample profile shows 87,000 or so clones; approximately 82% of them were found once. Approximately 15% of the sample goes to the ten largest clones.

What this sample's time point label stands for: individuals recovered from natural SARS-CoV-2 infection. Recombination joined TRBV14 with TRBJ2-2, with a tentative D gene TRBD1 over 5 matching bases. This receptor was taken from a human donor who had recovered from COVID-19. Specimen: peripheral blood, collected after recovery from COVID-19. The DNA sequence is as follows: TGTGCCAGCAGACTGAACCTCAGGGCCGGGGAGCTGTTTTTT. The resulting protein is CASRLNLRAGELFF.